These T cell receptor beta chains were read from a single sample in a study of brain metastases from non-small cell lung cancer. The data were produced by immunoSEQ multiplex PCR, yet TCRdb's version contains in-frame clones alone and is incomplete. The repertoire consists of around 1,200 clones, with about 80% occurring once and the leading ten covering 10% to 15%. Input material: tissue from a brain metastasis. The receptor source for this set is a donor aged 40 or over with non-small cell lung cancer. CDR3s include the opening cysteine and the closing phenylalanine or tryptophan.

cdr3_length: 16
v_call: TRBV21-1
cdr3_aa: CASRRGAGGSTDTQYF

cdr3_length: 13
v_call: TRBV27
cdr3_aa: CATGTTAVNEQYF

cdr3_length: 15
v_call: TRBV5-4
cdr3_aa: CASSFISRGNTEAFF

cdr3_length: 14
v_call: TRBV6-6
cdr3_aa: CASRPLDRNTEAFF

cdr3_length: 14
v_call: TRBV7-9
cdr3_aa: CASNLYWGEQPQHF

cdr3_length: 10
v_call: TRBV28
cdr3_aa: CASGRGGVFF

cdr3_length: 14
v_call: TRBV19
cdr3_aa: CASSILAAGNTIYF

cdr3_length: 13
v_call: TRBV12-3/TRBV12-4
cdr3_aa: CASRRAGAGELFF

cdr3_length: 13
v_call: TRBV30
cdr3_aa: CAWARYFTGELFF

cdr3_length: 16
v_call: TRBV10-1
cdr3_aa: CASSESTQRGQNEQFF

cdr3_length: 16
v_call: TRBV24-1
cdr3_aa: CATSGHSWSNYNEQFF

cdr3_length: 14
v_call: TRBV10-1
cdr3_aa: CASSPPDREETQYF

cdr3_length: 14
v_call: TRBV5-6
cdr3_aa: CASSPPGSRGEQYF

cdr3_length: 15
v_call: TRBV19
cdr3_aa: CASRPLAGGLNEQFF

cdr3_length: 14
v_call: TRBV11-3
cdr3_aa: CVSSSLTDNSPLHF

cdr3_length: 14
v_call: TRBV5-8
cdr3_aa: CASSLGRLRYGYTF

cdr3_length: 18
v_call: TRBV9
cdr3_aa: CASSVFSPGLASTGELFF

cdr3_length: 14
v_call: TRBV6-5
cdr3_aa: CASRHPAGAYGYTF

cdr3_length: 13
v_call: TRBV19
cdr3_aa: CASREGRDTEAFF